This section outlines one TCR beta chain sequence together with its context. What it binds is unknown. The sample comes from a study of shared clonotypes between healthy human individuals. J was trimmed by 5 bases and V by 6 bases; bases with no gene match: 8. This CDR3 region has 14 residues. CDR1 MNHEY and CDR2 SVGAGI come from the germline V gene. Overall study findings and caveats: Sequencing depth was a factor that was expected to affect clonotype sharing among donors. Estimated clonotype richness was generally higher in naive than memory subsets. It was observed that 5% to 6% of naive CD4 clonotypes were shared across several donors.

The method was immunoSEQ multiplex PCR; TCRdb's version includes in-frame clones alone and lacks a portion of them. Of roughly 2.4 million clones detected, roughly 95% appear once; the ten largest clones hold over 0.1%. The V call is TRBV6-5, the J call TRBJ2-5; 8 nucleotides match TRBD2. The TCR originated in a man between 18 and 29 years old in good health. The specimen sequenced was naive CD4+ T cells sorted from blood. Subset indicated: CD45RA+ positively selected. The CDR3 loop reads CASRRGTSRETQYF. The CDR3 bases are TGTGCCAGCAGACGCGGGACTAGTCGCGAGACCCAGTACTTC.